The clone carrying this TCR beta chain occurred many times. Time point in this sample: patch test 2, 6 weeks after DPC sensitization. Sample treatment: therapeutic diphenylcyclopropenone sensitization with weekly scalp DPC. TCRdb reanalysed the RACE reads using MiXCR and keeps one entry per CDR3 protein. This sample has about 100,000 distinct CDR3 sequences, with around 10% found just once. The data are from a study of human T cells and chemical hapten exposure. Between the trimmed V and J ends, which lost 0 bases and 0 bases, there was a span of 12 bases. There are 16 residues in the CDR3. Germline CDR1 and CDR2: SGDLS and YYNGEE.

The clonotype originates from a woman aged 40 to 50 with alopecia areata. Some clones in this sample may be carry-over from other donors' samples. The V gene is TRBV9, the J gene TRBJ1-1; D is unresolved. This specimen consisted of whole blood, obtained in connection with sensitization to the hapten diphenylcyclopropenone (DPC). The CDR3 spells CASSVGVELMNTEAFF. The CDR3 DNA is TGTGCCAGCAGCGTAGGAGTAGAGCTCATGAACACTGAAGCTTTCTTT.